This T cell receptor (beta chain) emerged from a study of CD4 and CD8 cells across lung adenocarcinoma regions. Samples came from patients with localized non-small cell lung adenocarcinoma. This clonotype was seen at least ten times. V was clipped by 0 bases and J by 6 bases, with 8 bases between them. Germline loops: CDR1 MGHRA, CDR2 YSYEKL. The CDR3 length is 14 residues. TCRdb reanalysed the PCR reads using MiXCR and keeps one entry per CDR3 protein. The sample includes approximately 25,000 distinct CDR3 sequences, about half of them seen just once. The chain is built from TRBV4-1 and TRBJ2-2; no clear D gene. This clonotype was obtained from a male donor with lung adenocarcinoma. The CD4 and CD8 labels of this study may be unreliable. Source material: CD8+ T cells from the center of a lung tumor. CDR3 protein: CASSQDRTSGELFF. DNA for the CDR3: TGCGCCAGCAGCCAAGATAGGACCTCCGGGGAGCTGTTTTTT.